This is a list of T cell receptor beta chains from one sample in a study of human T cells and chemical hapten exposure. MiXCR was run by TCRdb on the RACE reads, yielding one entry per CDR3 protein. The sample contains 82,000 or so distinct CDR3 sequences, around 13% of which appear only once. Sequenced here: whole blood, sampled in connection with sensitization to the hapten diphenylcyclopropenone (DPC). Source of these receptors: a woman aged 45 to 65 with alopecia areata. Some clones in this sample may be carry-over from other donors' samples. Each CDR3 is given with its conserved first and last residue. A D gene is named only where the DNA matches it firmly. Clone size is not always given. Where it is, it says once, few, many or a class for expanded clones.

v_call,clone_size,j_call,d_call,cdr3_length,cdr3_aa,cdr3_nt
TRBV29-1,many,TRBJ2-1,.,11,CSVVSYNEQFF,TGCAGCGTTGTATCCTACAATGAGCAGTTCTTC
TRBV29-1,.,TRBJ1-1,.,13,CSVGAPGLTEAFF,TGCAGCGTTGGAGCGCCGGGCCTCACTGAAGCTTTCTTT
TRBV5-1,many,TRBJ1-4,TRBD1,18,CASSPGQPGLATNEKLFF,TGCGCCAGCAGTCCGGGACAGCCGGGCCTTGCAACTAATGAAAAACTGTTTTTT
TRBV9,.,TRBJ1-1,.,13,CASSVEVNTEAFF,TGTGCCAGCAGCGTGGAGGTTAACACTGAAGCTTTCTTT
TRBV11-3,many,TRBJ2-1,.,12,CASSYRGGEQFF,TGTGCCAGCAGCTACAGGGGGGGTGAGCAGTTCTTC
TRBV18,few,TRBJ2-7,.,13,CASSRDRAYEQYF,TGTGCCAGCTCACGAGACAGAGCCTACGAGCAGTACTTC
TRBV12-3/TRBV12-4,many,TRBJ2-3,TRBD2,15,CASSIAGASGDTQYF,TGTGCCAGCAGTATAGCGGGAGCTAGCGGGGATACGCAGTATTTT
TRBV7-9,.,TRBJ2-7,.,15,CASSLGVGTSYEQYF,TGTGCCAGCAGCTTAGGGGTCGGGACATCCTACGAGCAGTACTTC
TRBV19,many,TRBJ1-5,.,15,CASSIALGGNQPQHF,TGTGCCAGTAGTATAGCTCTAGGGGGCAATCAGCCCCAGCATTTT
TRBV4-2,few,TRBJ2-3,TRBD2,17,CASSQDRLAGDSDTQYF,TGTGCCAGCAGCCAAGATCGACTAGCGGGAGATTCAGATACGCAGTATTTT
TRBV6-1,many,TRBJ2-1,.,16,CASSRGDFSSYNEQFF,TGTGCCAGCAGTCGAGGGGACTTTAGCTCCTACAATGAGCAGTTCTTC
TRBV18,.,TRBJ2-3,.,16,CASSLTGKRGTDTQYF,TGTGCCAGCTCACTTACAGGAAAACGTGGCACAGATACGCAGTATTTT
TRBV29-1,.,TRBJ2-5,.,10,CSVGQETQYF,TGCAGCGTTGGTCAAGAGACCCAGTACTTC
TRBV3-1,few,TRBJ2-1,TRBD1,15,CASSHRDRVSHEQFF,TGTGCCAGCAGCCACCGGGACAGGGTTAGCCATGAGCAGTTCTTC
TRBV2,.,TRBJ2-5,.,13,CASSSDLQETQYF,TGTGCCAGCAGCTCGGACCTCCAAGAGACCCAGTACTTC
TRBV5-6,few,TRBJ2-7,.,16,CASSLYERASSYEQYF,TGTGCCAGCAGCTTGTATGAGCGGGCCTCCTCCTACGAGCAGTACTTC
TRBV4-2,many,TRBJ1-4,.,16,CASSQDLGTSNEKLFF,TGTGCCAGCAGCCAAGATTTGGGGACTTCTAATGAAAAACTGTTTTTT
TRBV24-1,many,TRBJ2-3,.,12,CATSDWGGQAYF,TGTGCCACCAGTGATTGGGGGGGCCAAGCGTATTTT
TRBV6-6,.,TRBJ2-5,TRBD2,17,CASSYRILAGGGETQYF,TGTGCCAGCAGTTACCGGATACTAGCGGGAGGAGGGGAGACCCAGTACTTC
TRBV15,many,TRBJ2-2,.,19,CATSKLARPWHPNTGELFF,TGTGCCACCAGCAAGTTAGCCCGCCCATGGCATCCTAACACCGGGGAGCTGTTTTTT
TRBV20-1,few,TRBJ2-7,.,13,CSAPREPAYEQYF,TGCAGTGCCCCCCGGGAGCCCGCCTACGAGCAGTACTTC
TRBV29-1,few,TRBJ1-4,.,14,CSVDTRLLNEKLFF,TGCAGCGTTGATACACGCCTCCTTAATGAAAAACTGTTTTTT
TRBV6-1,many,TRBJ2-3,.,15,CASSRTTPSTDTQYF,TGTGCCAGCAGCCGGACTACCCCTAGCACAGATACGCAGTATTTT
TRBV7-9,.,TRBJ1-6,.,14,CASSLAGVNSPLHF,TGTGCCAGCAGCTTAGCAGGGGTTAATTCACCCCTCCACTTT
TRBV20-1,many,TRBJ2-7,.,15,CSARAPGTDVYEQYF,TGCAGTGCTAGAGCCCCCGGGACGGATGTATACGAGCAGTACTTC
TRBV18,many,TRBJ2-5,.,15,CASSPDAGPQETQYF,TGTGCCAGCTCACCAGACGCGGGACCCCAAGAGACCCAGTACTTC
TRBV20-1,many,TRBJ1-4,.,13,CSAWTALNEKLFF,TGCAGTGCTTGGACTGCGCTTAATGAAAAACTGTTTTTT
TRBV4-1,many,TRBJ2-1,TRBD2,15,CASSQVLAGANEQFF,TGCGCCAGCAGCCAAGTTCTAGCGGGAGCGAATGAGCAGTTCTTC
TRBV10-3,few,TRBJ2-3,.,15,CAILASATSTDTQYF,TGTGCCATCTTGGCTAGTGCTACTAGCACAGATACGCAGTATTTT
TRBV29-1,few,TRBJ2-2,.,12,CSAAGGTGELFF,TGCAGCGCTGCCGGGGGAACCGGGGAGCTGTTTTTT
TRBV6-5,many,TRBJ1-2,.,13,CASSLLGGQGYTF,TGTGCCAGCAGTCTCCTGGGGGGCCAGGGCTACACCTTC
TRBV12-3/TRBV12-4,.,TRBJ2-3,.,14,CASSRSGGTDTQYF,TGTGCCAGCAGCCGATCAGGGGGCACAGATACGCAGTATTTT
TRBV2,few,TRBJ2-1,.,15,CASRIGEFTYNEQFF,TGTGCCAGCAGAATAGGGGAATTCACCTACAATGAGCAGTTCTTC
TRBV18,few,TRBJ1-5,.,13,CASSPVGGSAQHF,TGTGCCAGCTCACCGGTGGGAGGGAGTGCCCAGCATTTT
TRBV7-9,many,TRBJ1-2,TRBD1,15,CASSPSQGARYGYTF,TGTGCCAGCAGCCCGTCTCAGGGGGCGCGGTATGGCTACACCTTC
TRBV9,many,TRBJ1-5,.,15,CASSPTDRFNQPQHF,TGTGCCAGCAGCCCCACGGACAGATTCAATCAGCCCCAGCATTTT
TRBV7-6,few,TRBJ2-5,.,15,CASSLAGAGQETQYF,TGTGCCAGCAGCTTAGCGGGAGCTGGCCAAGAGACCCAGTACTTC
TRBV19,.,TRBJ1-2,TRBD1,14,CASSRQGADYGYTF,TGTGCCAGTAGCCGACAGGGGGCGGACTATGGCTACACCTTC
TRBV19,many,TRBJ2-1,TRBD1,18,CASSIFGTGESLYNEQFF,TGTGCCAGTAGTATTTTCGGGACAGGGGAATCCCTCTACAATGAGCAGTTCTTC
TRBV20-1,many,TRBJ2-7,.,12,CSAYRDSYEQYF,TGCAGTGCTTACAGGGACTCCTACGAGCAGTACTTC
TRBV3-1,many,TRBJ2-1,.,13,CASSPGLPYRQFF,TGTGCCAGCAGCCCCGGCCTCCCTTACCGGCAGTTCTTC
TRBV6-6,.,TRBJ2-3,.,14,CASSYSSRTDTQYF,TGTGCCAGCAGTTACTCGTCGCGCACAGATACGCAGTATTTT
TRBV29-1,many,TRBJ1-4,.,15,CSVEAGGATNEKLFF,TGCAGCGTTGAAGCCGGGGGTGCAACTAATGAAAAACTGTTTTTT
TRBV11-2,.,TRBJ2-1,.,13,CASSLEAGRLQFF,TGTGCCAGCAGCTTAGAGGCGGGACGGTTGCAGTTCTTC
TRBV3-1,many,TRBJ2-5,TRBD2,18,CASSRGTSGRPGAETQYF,TGTGCCAGCAGCCGCGGGACTAGCGGGAGGCCAGGTGCAGAGACCCAGTACTTC
TRBV30,.,TRBJ1-2,.,14,CAWSVRRQLYGYTF,TGTGCCTGGAGTGTACGTCGGCAGCTATATGGCTACACCTTC
TRBV4-2,many,TRBJ2-3,.,14,CASSQDGGTDTQYF,TGTGCCAGCAGCCAAGATGGCGGCACAGATACGCAGTATTTT
TRBV20-1,medium-sized,TRBJ2-1,.,16,CSASPDGGSVFNEQFF,TGCAGTGCCTCACCAGATGGAGGAAGTGTATTCAATGAGCAGTTCTTC
TRBV7-9,many,TRBJ2-5,.,14,CATLGTTVGETQYF,TGTGCCACCTTGGGGACGACGGTGGGAGAGACCCAGTACTTC
TRBV11-1,.,TRBJ2-1,.,14,CASSLAVSLNEQFF,TGTGCCAGCAGCTTAGCGGTGTCGCTGAATGAGCAGTTCTTC
TRBV11-2,.,TRBJ2-5,.,13,CASSLGVRETQYF,TGTGCCAGCAGCTTAGGGGTGAGAGAGACCCAGTACTTC